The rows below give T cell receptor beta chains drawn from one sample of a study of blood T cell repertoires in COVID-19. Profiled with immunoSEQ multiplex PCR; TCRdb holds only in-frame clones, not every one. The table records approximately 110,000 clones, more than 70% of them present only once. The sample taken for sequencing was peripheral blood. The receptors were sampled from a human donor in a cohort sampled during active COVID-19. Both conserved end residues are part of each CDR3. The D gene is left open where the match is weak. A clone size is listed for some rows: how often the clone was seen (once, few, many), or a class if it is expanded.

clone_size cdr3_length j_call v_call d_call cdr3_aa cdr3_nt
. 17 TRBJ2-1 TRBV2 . CASSEGALAFSYNEQFF TGTGCCAGCAGTGAAGGGGCACTAGCCTTCTCCTACAATGAGCAGTTCTTC
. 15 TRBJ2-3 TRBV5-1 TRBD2 CASSPAGVGTDTQYF TGCGCCAGCAGCCCAGCGGGAGTGGGCACAGATACGCAGTATTTT
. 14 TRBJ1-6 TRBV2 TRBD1 CASSEETGMSPLHF TGTGCCAGCAGTGAAGAGACAGGGATGTCACCCCTCCACTTT
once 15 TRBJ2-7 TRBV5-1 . CASSSMTGTSYEQYF TGCGCCAGCAGCTCCATGACAGGCACTTCCTACGAGCAGTACTTC
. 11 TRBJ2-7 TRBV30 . CAWRDYSEQYF TGTGCCTGGAGGGACTACTCCGAGCAGTACTTC
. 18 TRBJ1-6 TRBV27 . CASSRAGGGGIYNSPLHF TGTGCCAGCAGCAGGGCCGGTGGGGGGGGGATATATAATTCACCCCTCCACTTT
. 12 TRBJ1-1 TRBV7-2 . CASSLGQIEAFF TGTGCCAGCAGCTTAGGACAGATTGAAGCTTTCTTT
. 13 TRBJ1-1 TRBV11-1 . CASSLVSYTEAFF TGTGCCAGCAGCTTAGTTTCGTACACTGAAGCTTTCTTT
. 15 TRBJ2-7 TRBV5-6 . CASSLPRTGGYEQYF TGTGCCAGCAGCTTGCCTCGGACAGGAGGGTACGAGCAGTACTTC
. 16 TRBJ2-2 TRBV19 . CASSIGLGQFTGELFF TGTGCCAGTAGTATTGGTTTAGGACAGTTCACCGGGGAGCTGTTTTTT
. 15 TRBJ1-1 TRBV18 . CASSRSSQSGGEAFF TGTGCCAGCTCACGTTCCAGTCAGTCGGGGGGTGAAGCTTTCTTT
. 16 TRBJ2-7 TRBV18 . CASSPSSGQGVYEQYF TGTGCCAGCTCACCGTCCAGCGGGCAGGGGGTCTACGAGCAGTACTTC
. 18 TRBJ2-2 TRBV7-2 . CASSLVLRDHWGTGELFF TGTGCCAGCAGCTTAGTGCTGCGGGACCACTGGGGGACCGGGGAGCTGTTTTTT
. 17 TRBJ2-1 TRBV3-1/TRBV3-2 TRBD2 CASSQHRAGSSYNEQFF TGTGCCAGCAGCCAACATCGAGCGGGGAGCTCCTACAATGAGCAGTTCTTC
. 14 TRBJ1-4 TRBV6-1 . CASSEISTNEKLFF TGTGCCAGCAGTGAAATCTCAACTAATGAAAAACTGTTTTTT
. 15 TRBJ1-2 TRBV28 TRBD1 CASSSTGGEIYGYTF TGTGCCAGCAGCTCGACAGGGGGCGAGATCTATGGCTACACCTTC
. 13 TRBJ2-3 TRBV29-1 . CSVDDSLTDTQYF TGCAGCGTCGATGATAGCCTCACAGATACGCAGTATTTT
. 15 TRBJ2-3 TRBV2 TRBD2 CASGIRGLATDTQYF TGTGCCAGCGGAATAAGAGGACTAGCGACAGATACGCAGTATTTT
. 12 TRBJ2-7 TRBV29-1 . CSVESGAAEQYF TGCAGCGTTGAAAGTGGGGCAGCCGAGCAGTACTTC
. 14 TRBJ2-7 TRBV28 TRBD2 CASAHRLAGYEQYF TGTGCCAGCGCCCATAGACTAGCGGGCTACGAGCAGTACTTC
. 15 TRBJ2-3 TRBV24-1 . CATSDLGQGTDTQYF TGTGCCACCAGTGACCTCGGTCAGGGGACAGATACGCAGTATTTT
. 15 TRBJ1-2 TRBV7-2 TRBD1 CASSGAGTGAYGYTF TGTGCCAGCAGCGGGGCCGGGACAGGAGCCTATGGCTACACCTTC
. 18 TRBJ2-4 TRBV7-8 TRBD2 CASSRDPSGNIAKNIQYF TGTGCCAGCAGCCGAGACCCTAGCGGGAACATAGCCAAAAACATTCAGTACTTC